This T cell receptor (beta chain) was sequenced for a study of response to subunit inactivated influenza vaccine (dated by TCRdb to 2017 to 2018). About the investigation overall: The study used deep quantitative T cell receptor repertoire profiling to track responses to a trivalent subunit inactivated influenza vaccine.

This clonotype was seen only a few times. It lacks a known antigen. One base away there is no much larger clone; base qualities are not given. CDR3 length: 14 amino acids, cysteine to phenylalanine. Here the CDR3 DNA is all that survives: 42 bases in frame from base 1. Trimming removed 2 bases from V and 2 bases from J, leaving 4 bases between the germline ends. CDR1 and CDR2 (KGHSH, LQKENI) derive from the germline V gene. Libraries were made using RT-PCR. Sequenced using an Illumina HiSeq 2500. Clones were called with MiXCR by TCRdb after fastp trimmed the public reads at Q25, and only in-frame beta chains were retained. Duplicate CDR3 protein sequences are folded into a single record with the most common DNA and genes. The sample has under 750,000 distinct CDR3 sequences on record, approximately 12% of them singletons. Approximately 10% of the sample lies in the top ten. Overall results and qualifications from the work: The authors proposed that each seasonal influenza vaccination may bring in only a limited number of new T cells.

The specimen was PBMCs from blood, collected on the day of vaccination. The TCR was taken from a man aged 45-65 years who received an inactivated influenza vaccine. Donor details come from another sample of the same person, matched by shared clones. This chain is built from TRBV18 and TRBJ2-6, with the identity of the D gene unclear. The CDR3 region has the sequence CASSPGAGANVLTF. The DNA sequence is given as TGTGCCAGCTCACCAGGGGCTGGGGCCAACGTCCTGACTTTC.